The rows below give T cell receptor beta chains drawn from one sample of a study of beta chain features in type 1 diabetes. Method: immunoSEQ multiplex PCR; TCRdb's copy keeps in-frame clones and lacks some. The table records fewer than 500,000 clones, about 15% of them present only once. Sequencing used naive CD4+ T cells from blood. Receptor source: a man aged 25 to 45 in good health. CDR3s include the opening cysteine and the closing phenylalanine or tryptophan. A D gene is named only where the DNA matches it firmly. For some rows the clone size is stated as once, few or many, or as a class when expanded; others skip it.

size: .; D: .; V: TRBV2; J: TRBJ1-1; length: 15; DNA: TGTGCCAGCAGTGAAGCGCTTGGGGCGAACACTGAAGCTTTCTTT; CDR3: CASSEALGANTEAFF
size: few; D: .; V: TRBV6-6; J: TRBJ2-1; length: 11; DNA: TGTGCCGTCCGTCAGGTGAATGAGCAGTTCTTC; CDR3: CAVRQVNEQFF
size: .; D: .; V: TRBV5-4; J: TRBJ2-1; length: 16; DNA: TGTGCCAGCAGCAAACCGAACCGGGGCTCCTACAATGAGCAGTTCTTC; CDR3: CASSKPNRGSYNEQFF
size: .; D: .; V: TRBV6-5; J: TRBJ1-1; length: 13; DNA: TGTGCCAGCAGTTACTCGGCGAACACTGAAGCTTTCTTT; CDR3: CASSYSANTEAFF
size: .; D: .; V: TRBV5-1; J: TRBJ1-4; length: 16; DNA: TGCGCCAGCAGCCCGGGCCTACGTGCAACTAATGAAAAACTGTTTTTT; CDR3: CASSPGLRATNEKLFF
size: few; D: TRBD2; V: TRBV11-1; J: TRBJ2-1; length: 15; DNA: TGTGCCAGCAGCGCCACTAGCGGGTCCTACAATGAGCAGTTCTTC; CDR3: CASSATSGSYNEQFF
size: .; D: .; V: TRBV9; J: TRBJ2-3; length: 17; DNA: TGTGCCAGCAGCGTAGCGGGGGCGGGAGACTTCACAGATACGCAGTATTTT; CDR3: CASSVAGAGDFTDTQYF
size: .; D: TRBD2; V: TRBV7-2; J: TRBJ2-3; length: 17; DNA: TGTGCCAGCAGCCTAACCACTAGCGGGAGCGTTACAGATACGCAGTATTTT; CDR3: CASSLTTSGSVTDTQYF
size: few; D: .; V: TRBV9; J: TRBJ1-6; length: 14; DNA: TGTGCCAGCAGCGTCGGCAGGGAGTATTCACCCCTCCACTTT; CDR3: CASSVGREYSPLHF
size: .; D: .; V: TRBV7-2; J: TRBJ2-5; length: 13; DNA: TGTGCCAGCAGCTTGGACTTGGGGGGAACCCAGTACTTC; CDR3: CASSLDLGGTQYF
size: .; D: .; V: TRBV4-1; J: TRBJ1-2; length: 13; DNA: TGCGCCAGCAGCCTCACAGGGATGGATGGCTACACCTTC; CDR3: CASSLTGMDGYTF
size: .; D: TRBD2; V: TRBV7-2; J: TRBJ2-5; length: 18; DNA: TGTGCCAGCAGCTTAGGGCAACTAGCGGGAGGGATGGACGAGACCCAGTACTTC; CDR3: CASSLGQLAGGMDETQYF
size: few; D: TRBD2; V: TRBV13; J: TRBJ2-2; length: 16; DNA: TGTGCCAGCAGCTTAGTAAGGCTAGCGGGAACCGGGGAGCTGTTTTTT; CDR3: CASSLVRLAGTGELFF
size: .; D: .; V: TRBV4-3; J: TRBJ2-5; length: 13; DNA: TGCGCCAGCAGCGCCGCACTCGCGCAGACCCAGTACTTC; CDR3: CASSAALAQTQYF
size: .; D: TRBD1; V: TRBV11-2; J: TRBJ2-5; length: 17; DNA: TGTGCCAGCAGCTTAGATGGGGCAGGGGGCATCCAAGAGACCCAGTACTTC; CDR3: CASSLDGAGGIQETQYF
size: few; D: .; V: TRBV6-5; J: TRBJ2-3; length: 14; DNA: TGTGCCAGCAGTCTTCGGGGGGCCGCAGATACGCAGTATTTT; CDR3: CASSLRGAADTQYF
size: .; D: TRBD2; V: TRBV6-5; J: TRBJ2-7; length: 14; DNA: TGTGCCAGCAAGACTAGCGGGGAAAAATACGAGCAGTACTTC; CDR3: CASKTSGEKYEQYF
size: few; D: TRBD1; V: TRBV27; J: TRBJ1-4; length: 15; DNA: TGTGCCAGCACAAACAGGGGGCTGTTTAATGAAAAACTGTTTTTT; CDR3: CASTNRGLFNEKLFF
size: .; D: .; V: TRBV30; J: TRBJ1-2; length: 15; DNA: TGTGCCTGGAGTGTACCGGTAAGGGCCGGCTATGGCTACACCTTC; CDR3: CAWSVPVRAGYGYTF
size: .; D: TRBD2; V: TRBV6-5; J: TRBJ2-1; length: 15; DNA: TGTGCCAGCAGTTTCAGGACTAGTTTTCGGAATGAGCAGTTCTTC; CDR3: CASSFRTSFRNEQFF
size: few; D: TRBD1; V: TRBV9; J: TRBJ1-2; length: 14; DNA: TGTGCCAGCAGACAAGGAACAGGGGAGCTTGGCTACACCTTC; CDR3: CASRQGTGELGYTF
size: .; D: TRBD1; V: TRBV4-3; J: TRBJ2-7; length: 16; DNA: TGCGCCAGCAGCCAAGTGGGGGGACAGGGTGTGTACGAGCAGTACTTC; CDR3: CASSQVGGQGVYEQYF
size: few; D: .; V: TRBV9; J: TRBJ1-2; length: 15; DNA: TGTGCCAGCAGCGTAGCTCATGTCGGAAACTATGGCTACACCTTC; CDR3: CASSVAHVGNYGYTF
size: .; D: TRBD1; V: TRBV2; J: TRBJ2-3; length: 14; DNA: TGTGCCAGCAGGGACAGGGAATATGTAGATACGCAGTATTTT; CDR3: CASRDREYVDTQYF
size: .; D: .; V: TRBV30; J: TRBJ1-2; length: 10; DNA: TGTGCCTGGAACGAGGGTGGCTACACCTTC; CDR3: CAWNEGGYTF
size: .; D: .; V: TRBV19; J: TRBJ2-4; length: 13; DNA: TGTGCCAGTAGAGGACTAGCCAAAAACATTCAGTACTTC; CDR3: CASRGLAKNIQYF
size: few; D: .; V: TRBV9; J: TRBJ1-1; length: 15; DNA: TGTGCCAGCAGCGTTCGGGGCTGGGGGAACGGAGAAGCTTTCTTT; CDR3: CASSVRGWGNGEAFF